This T cell receptor beta chain was observed in a study of CD8 T cells in Susac syndrome. Findings and limits, study-wide: CD4+ repertoires of Susac syndrome patients lacked detectable clonal expansion.

Reverse transcription of about 0.45 to 1 ug RNA was performed with random hexamers. The method of amplification for TCR beta CDR3 was immunoSEQ multiplex PCR, covering 54 Vbeta and 13 Jbeta. TCRdb re-called the immunoSEQ multiplex PCR reads with MiXCR, one entry per CDR3 protein. The repertoire holds 150,000 to 200,000 distinct CDR3 sequences, with more than 85% as singletons. As regards this clonotype: Its matching antigen is unknown.

TCR beta sequencing was performed on blood CD8+ and CD4+ T cells. Fulfillment of recently defined diagnostic criteria for definite or probable disease was shown by the patients with Susac syndrome. The ends were cut back, 1 base at V and 5 bases at J, with 3 bases in the middle. The CDR3 loop spans 12 amino acids. Germline V lookup: CDR1 LGHDT, CDR2 YNNKEL (reference sequence). The TCR comes from a human donor with Susac syndrome. The chain is built from TRBV3-1 and TRBJ2-1; D is uncertain. Sequencing input: CD4+ T cells from PBMCs. CDR3 residues: CASSQAHNEQFF. CDR3 in DNA: TGTGCCAGCAGCCAAGCCCACAATGAGCAGTTCTTC.